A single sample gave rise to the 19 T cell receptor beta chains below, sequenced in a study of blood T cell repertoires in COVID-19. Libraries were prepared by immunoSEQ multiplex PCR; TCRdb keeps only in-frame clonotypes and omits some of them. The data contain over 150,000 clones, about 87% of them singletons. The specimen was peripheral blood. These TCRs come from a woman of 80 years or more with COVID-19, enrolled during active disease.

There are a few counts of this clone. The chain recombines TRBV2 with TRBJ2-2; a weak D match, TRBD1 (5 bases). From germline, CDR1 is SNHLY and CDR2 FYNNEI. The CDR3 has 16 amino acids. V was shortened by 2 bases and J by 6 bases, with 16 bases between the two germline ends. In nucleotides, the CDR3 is TGTGCCAGCAGTGAACACATTCCAGGGATGGCCGGGGAGCTGTTTTTT. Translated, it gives CASSEHIPGMAGELFF.

CDR3 nucleotide sequence: TGTGCCAGCAGCGGGTCGACGGAATACGAGCAGTACTTC. This translates into CASSGSTEYEQYF. The V and J genes are TRBV12-3 or TRBV12-4 and TRBJ2-7; D is unresolved. Trimming cost V 6 bases and J 4 bases, with 13 bases left between them. CDR3 length equals 13 residues.

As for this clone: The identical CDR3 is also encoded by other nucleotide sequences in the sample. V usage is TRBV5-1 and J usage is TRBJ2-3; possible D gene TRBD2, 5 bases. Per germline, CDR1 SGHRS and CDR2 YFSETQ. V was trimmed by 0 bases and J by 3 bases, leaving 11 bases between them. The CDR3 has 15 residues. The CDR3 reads CASSLVGERTDTQYF. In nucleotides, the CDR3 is TGCGCCAGCAGCTTGGTCGGGGAGAGAACAGATACGCAGTATTTT. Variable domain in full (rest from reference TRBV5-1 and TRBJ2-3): KAGVTQTPRYLIKTRGQQVTLSCSPISGHRSVSWYQQTPGQGLQFLFEYFSETQRNKGNFPGRFSGRQFSNSRSEMNVSTLELGDSALYLCASSLVGERTDTQYFGPGTRLTVL.

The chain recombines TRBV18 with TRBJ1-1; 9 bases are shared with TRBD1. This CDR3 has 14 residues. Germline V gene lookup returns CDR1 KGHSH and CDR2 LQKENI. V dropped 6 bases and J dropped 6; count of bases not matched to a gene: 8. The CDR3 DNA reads TGTGCCAGCTCTCAAAGCGGACAGGGGCCTGAAGCTTTCTTT. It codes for CASSQSGQGPEAFF.

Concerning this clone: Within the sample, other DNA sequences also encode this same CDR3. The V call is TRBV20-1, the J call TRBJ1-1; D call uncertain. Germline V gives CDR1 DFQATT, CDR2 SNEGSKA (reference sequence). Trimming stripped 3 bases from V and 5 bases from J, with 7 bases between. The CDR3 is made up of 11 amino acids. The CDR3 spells CSASSGTEAFF. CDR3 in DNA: TGCAGTGCTAGTTCGGGGACTGAAGCTTTCTTT.

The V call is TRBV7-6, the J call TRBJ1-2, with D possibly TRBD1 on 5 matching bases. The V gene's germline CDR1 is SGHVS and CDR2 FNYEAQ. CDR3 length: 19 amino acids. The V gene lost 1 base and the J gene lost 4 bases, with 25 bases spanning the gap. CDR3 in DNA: TGTGCCAGCAGCTTAGGAGGACGCTTGTGGGGGGTTAAAGGCTATGGCTACACCTTC. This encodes CASSLGGRLWGVKGYGYTF. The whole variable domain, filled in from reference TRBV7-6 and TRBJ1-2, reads GAGVSQSPRYKVTKRGQDVALRCDPISGHVSLYWYRQALGQGPEFLTYFNYEAQQDKSGLPNDRFSAERPEGSISTLTIQRTEQRDSAMYRCASSLGGRLWGVKGYGYTFGSGTRLTVV.

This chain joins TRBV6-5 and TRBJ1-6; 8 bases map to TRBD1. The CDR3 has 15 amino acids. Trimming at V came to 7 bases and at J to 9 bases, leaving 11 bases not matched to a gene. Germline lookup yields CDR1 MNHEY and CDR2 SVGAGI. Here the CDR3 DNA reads TGTGCCAGCACCGCCCTAGGACAGGGCGGTTCACCCCTCCACTTT. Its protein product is CASTALGQGGSPLHF.

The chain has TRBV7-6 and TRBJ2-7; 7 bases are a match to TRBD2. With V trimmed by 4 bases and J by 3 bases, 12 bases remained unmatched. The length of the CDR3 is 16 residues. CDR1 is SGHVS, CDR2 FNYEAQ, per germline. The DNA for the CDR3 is TGTGCCAGCAGCTCGGGTGAGAGGACTAGTCTCTACGAGCAGTACTTC. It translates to CASSSGERTSLYEQYF.

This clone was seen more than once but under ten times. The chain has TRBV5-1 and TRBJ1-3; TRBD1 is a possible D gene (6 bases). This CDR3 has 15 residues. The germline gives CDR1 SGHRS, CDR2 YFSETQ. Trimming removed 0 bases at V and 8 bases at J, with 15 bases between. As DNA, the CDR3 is TGCGCCAGCAGCTTGGAAGGGCAGGGGCTGGACACCATATATTTT. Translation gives CASSLEGQGLDTIYF.

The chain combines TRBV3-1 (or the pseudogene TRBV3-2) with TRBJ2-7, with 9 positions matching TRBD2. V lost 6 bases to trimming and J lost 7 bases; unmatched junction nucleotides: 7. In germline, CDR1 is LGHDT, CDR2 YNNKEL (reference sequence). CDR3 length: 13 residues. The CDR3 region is CASSHGAGGEQYF. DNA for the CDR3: TGTGCCAGCAGTCATGGGGCGGGGGGGGAGCAGTACTTC.

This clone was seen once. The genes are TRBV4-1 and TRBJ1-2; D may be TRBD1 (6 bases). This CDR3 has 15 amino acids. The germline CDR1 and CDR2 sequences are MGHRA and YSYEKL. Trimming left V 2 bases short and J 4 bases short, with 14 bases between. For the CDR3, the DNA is TGCGCCAGCAGCCAATACACAGGGAGCTTCTATGGCTACACCTTC. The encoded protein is CASSQYTGSFYGYTF.

This chain's CDR3 is CASSKWSLETQYF. The CDR3, as DNA: TGTGCCAGCAGCAAATGGAGCTTGGAGACCCAGTACTTC. This rearrangement joins TRBV21-1 to TRBJ2-5; the D segment call TRBD2 is taken from the table without a DNA check. TRBV21-1 is deemed a pseudogene. This CDR3 is 13 amino acids long.

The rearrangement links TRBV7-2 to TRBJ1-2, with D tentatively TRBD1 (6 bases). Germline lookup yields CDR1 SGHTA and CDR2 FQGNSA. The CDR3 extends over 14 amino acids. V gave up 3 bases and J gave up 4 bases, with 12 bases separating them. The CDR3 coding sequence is TGTGCCAGCAGCTTGGCCACAGGGTCCTATGGCTACACCTTC. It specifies CASSLATGSYGYTF.

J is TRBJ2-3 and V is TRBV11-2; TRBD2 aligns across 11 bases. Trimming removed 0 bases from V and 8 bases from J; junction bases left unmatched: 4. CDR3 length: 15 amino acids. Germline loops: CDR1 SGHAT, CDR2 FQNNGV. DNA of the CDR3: TGTGCCAGCAGCTTAGAGACTAGCGGGACCGGTACGCAGTATTTT. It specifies CASSLETSGTGTQYF.

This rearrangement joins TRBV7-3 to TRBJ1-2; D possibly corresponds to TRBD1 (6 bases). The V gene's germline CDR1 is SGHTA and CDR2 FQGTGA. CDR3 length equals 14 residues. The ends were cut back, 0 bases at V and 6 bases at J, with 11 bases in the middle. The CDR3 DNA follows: TGTGCCAGCAGCTTAACGCCACAGGGAGATGGCTACACCTTC. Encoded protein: CASSLTPQGDGYTF.

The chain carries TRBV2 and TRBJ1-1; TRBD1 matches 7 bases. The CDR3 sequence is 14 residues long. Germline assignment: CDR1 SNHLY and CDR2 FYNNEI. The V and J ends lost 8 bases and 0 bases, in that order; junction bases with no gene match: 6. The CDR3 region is CASEGAGLNTEAFF. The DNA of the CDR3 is TGTGCCAGCGAGGGGGCAGGGTTGAACACTGAAGCTTTCTTT. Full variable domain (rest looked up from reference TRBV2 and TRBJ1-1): EPEVTQTPSHQVTQMGQEVILRCVPISNHLYFYWYRQILGQKVEFLVSFYNNEISEKSEIFDDQFSVERPDGSNFTLKIRSTKLEDSAMYFCASEGAGLNTEAFFGQGTRLTVV.

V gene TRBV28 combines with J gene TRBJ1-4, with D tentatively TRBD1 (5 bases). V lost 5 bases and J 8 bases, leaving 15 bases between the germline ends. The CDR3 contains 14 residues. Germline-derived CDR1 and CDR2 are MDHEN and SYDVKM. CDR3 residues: CASSPGGRREKLFF. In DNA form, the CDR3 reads TGTGCCAGCAGTCCGGGGGGGAGACGAGAAAAACTGTTTTTT.

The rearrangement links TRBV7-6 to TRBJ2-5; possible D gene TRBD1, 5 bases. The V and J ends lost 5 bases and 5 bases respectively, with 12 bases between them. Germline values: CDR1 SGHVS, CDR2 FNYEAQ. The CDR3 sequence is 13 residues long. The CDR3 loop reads CASSKTVLETQYF. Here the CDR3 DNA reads TGTGCCAGCAGCAAGACAGTTCTGGAGACCCAGTACTTC.

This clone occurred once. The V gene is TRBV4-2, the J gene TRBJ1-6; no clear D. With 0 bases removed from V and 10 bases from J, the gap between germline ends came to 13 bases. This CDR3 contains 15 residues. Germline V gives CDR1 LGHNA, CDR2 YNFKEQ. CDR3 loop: CASSQDLGDGSPLHF. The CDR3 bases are TGTGCCAGCAGCCAAGATCTCGGGGATGGGTCACCCCTCCACTTT.